These 15 T cell receptor beta chains came from one sample sequenced in a study of blood T cell repertoires in COVID-19. Profiling relied on immunoSEQ multiplex PCR, and the TCRdb table lists in-frame clones only, not all of them. The sample includes around 330,000 clones, around 89% seen only once; the top ten take approximately 4%. The sample consisted of peripheral blood. These receptors all stem from a woman between 45 and 65 years old with active or convalescent COVID-19.

The count of this clone is one. This chain uses TRBV6-5 with TRBJ2-7, with TRBD2 matching over 7 bases. The V gene end was trimmed by 7 bases and the J gene end by 4 bases; junction bases not matched to a gene: 13. Germline V gives CDR1 MNHEY, CDR2 SVGAGI. This CDR3 region has 15 residues. The CDR3 reads CASMVAGELLYEQYF. DNA for the CDR3: TGTGCCAGCATGGTGGCGGGGGAGCTCCTTTACGAGCAGTACTTC.

The rearrangement joins TRBV6-5 to TRBJ2-7; 9 nucleotides match TRBD2. The CDR3 spans 12 residues. V gave up 5 bases and J gave up 7 bases; unmatched junction bases: 3. Germline V gives CDR1 MNHEY, CDR2 SVGAGI. The CDR3 spells CASSKRGDEQYF. The CDR3 coding sequence is TGTGCCAGCAGTAAGCGGGGGGATGAGCAGTACTTC.

The chain employs TRBV5-4 and TRBJ2-1; 11 positions agree with TRBD2. With 0 bases clipped from V and 1 base from J, the junction kept 6 bases outside the gene matches. There are 18 residues in the CDR3. The germline gives CDR1 SGHNT, CDR2 YYREEE (reference sequence). The CDR3 sequence is CASSLVAGGPTSYNEQFF. CDR3 bases: TGTGCCAGCAGCTTGGTAGCGGGAGGGCCTACTTCCTACAATGAGCAGTTCTTC.

The chain has TRBV19 and TRBJ1-2; D is perhaps TRBD1 (6 bases). In germline, CDR1 is LNHDA, CDR2 SQIVND (reference sequence). V shed 6 bases and J shed 3 bases, with 23 bases lying between them. The CDR3 spans 17 residues. CDR3: CASRPLMGQRGDYGYTF. In nucleotides, the CDR3 is TGTGCCAGTAGGCCATTGATGGGACAACGGGGGGACTATGGCTACACCTTC.

The rearrangement links TRBV6-5 to TRBJ2-3; TRBD1 might be the D (6 bases). CDR3 length equals 13 residues. Germline V lookup: CDR1 MNHEY, CDR2 SVGAGI. Between the trimmed V and J ends, which lost 6 bases and 4 bases, there was a span of 11 bases. The CDR3 here is CASRVGGSDTQYF. CDR3 in DNA: TGTGCCAGCAGGGTTGGGGGCTCAGATACGCAGTATTTT.

The sample holds a few counts of this clone. The chain employs TRBV2 and TRBJ2-7; D is perhaps TRBD1 (5 bases). Germline CDR1 is SNHLY and CDR2 is FYNNEI. CDR3 size: 16 residues. Trimming took off 1 base at V and 1 base at J, with 14 bases between the two ends. The CDR3 DNA reads TGTGCCAGCAGTGAAGAAGTCAGGACACGATCCTACGAGCAGTACTTC. Encoded protein: CASSEEVRTRSYEQYF.

The chain couples TRBV4-3 to TRBJ2-7; 8 bases fit TRBD1. The junction had 7 bases not matched to a gene; V was cut back by 0 bases and J by 3 bases. This CDR3 spans 16 amino acids. CDR1 is LGHNA, CDR2 YSLEER, per germline. The CDR3 spells CASSQEWSRGHYEQYF. DNA for the CDR3: TGCGCCAGCAGCCAAGAATGGTCCAGGGGGCACTACGAGCAGTACTTC.

The chain uses TRBV7-2 and TRBJ2-5, with D possibly TRBD2 on 6 matching bases. Per the germline V gene, CDR1 is SGHTA and CDR2 is FQGNSA. The ends were cut back, 5 bases at V and 5 bases at J, with 15 bases in the middle. The length of the CDR3 is 14 residues. The CDR3 DNA sequence: TGTGCCAGCAGCCGGAGGGACGATGGCGAGACCCAGTACTTC. It is translated as CASSRRDDGETQYF.

Of note for this clone: This same CDR3 is encoded by further DNA sequences in the sample. The J gene is TRBJ1-1, the V gene TRBV7-2; D is uncertain. CDR1 and CDR2 (germline): SGHTA, FQGNSA. V lost 3 bases, J lost 3 bases, and 8 bases lay in between. The CDR3 length is 13 residues. The CDR3 sequence: CASSFQVDTEAFF. CDR3 bases: TGTGCCAGCAGCTTTCAGGTAGACACTGAAGCTTTCTTT.

This chain uses TRBV6-4 with TRBJ1-5; 8 bases align to TRBD1. The V and J ends lost 0 bases and 0 bases, in that order; junction bases with no gene match: 4. Looked up from germline, CDR1 is MRHNA and CDR2 is SNTAGT. The CDR3 runs to 17 residues. CDR3 loop: CASSDSTGADSNQPQHF. Written as DNA, the CDR3 is TGTGCCAGCAGTGACTCGACAGGGGCCGATAGCAATCAGCCCCAGCATTTT.

The gene calls are TRBV27 and TRBJ2-7; perhaps TRBD2 as D (5 bases). The CDR3 is made up of 12 amino acids. Germline V lookup: CDR1 MNHEY, CDR2 SMNVEV (reference sequence). V shed 8 bases and J shed 7 bases, with 15 bases lying between them. The CDR3 reads CASATTGGEQYF. The CDR3 DNA is TGTGCCAGCGCAACGACGGGCGGGGAGCAGTACTTC.

V gene TRBV30 combines with J gene TRBJ1-5; possible D gene TRBD1, 6 bases. The V end was cut by 2 bases, the J end by 7 bases, with 15 bases between. The length of the CDR3 is 14 residues. Germline values: CDR1 GTSNPN, CDR2 SVGIG (reference sequence). DNA of the CDR3: TGTGCCTGGAGTTACCCCTCGGGGGGCCAGCCCCAGCATTTT. Translating gives CAWSYPSGGQPQHF.

The gene calls are TRBV19 and TRBJ1-2; 10 bases line up with TRBD1. This CDR3 region has 15 residues. The germline gives CDR1 LNHDA, CDR2 SQIVND (reference sequence). Germline trimming cut 4 bases from V and 4 bases from J; bases unmatched to any gene: 6. CDR3 DNA sequence: TGTGCCAGTAGTACTAGGACAGGGGGAATCTATGGCTACACCTTC. Amino acid sequence: CASSTRTGGIYGYTF.

V usage is TRBV2 and J usage is TRBJ1-1; D is unresolved. In germline, CDR1 is SNHLY, CDR2 FYNNEI. The CDR3 has 13 amino acids. The ends were cut back, 7 bases at V and 0 bases at J, with 9 bases in the middle. CDR3 nucleotides: TGTGCCAGCAAAGCGATTATGAACACTGAAGCTTTCTTT. It is translated as CASKAIMNTEAFF.

This clone was observed a single time. V is TRBV4-3 and J is TRBJ1-4; D gene ambiguous. Trimming stripped 0 bases from V and 6 bases from J, with 11 bases between. Germline V CDR1 and CDR2: LGHNA, YSLEER. The CDR3 runs to 15 residues. CDR3 in DNA: TGCGCCAGCAGCCAAGATCTTGCCGCGCATGAAAAACTGTTTTTT. Translating gives CASSQDLAAHEKLFF.